The clone carrying this T cell receptor (beta chain) was seen just once. Its antigen is unknown. The investigators amplified TCR beta CDR3 regions from RNA transcripts. The HTBI primer set drove a first-round RT-PCR of the TCR CDR3. TCRdb passed the multiplex PCR reads through MiXCR, listing each CDR3 protein once. The table lists fewer than 750,000 distinct CDR3 sequences, around 46% of them singletons. This sample was taken from a study of T cells in Graves' hyperthyroidism and ophthalmopathy. Broader study findings: The blood repertoire included most of the expanded thyroid clonotypes above 0.001.

Diagnosing involved the use of clinical symptoms, serum thyroxine and TRAb, thyroid ultrasound and orbital computed tomography. V was clipped by 3 bases and J by 2 bases, with 20 bases between them. CDR1 is LNHNV and CDR2 is YYDKDF in the germline V gene (reference sequence). This CDR3 is 18 amino acids long. This chain links TRBV15 with TRBJ1-5, with D possibly being TRBD1 (5 bases). The TCR comes from a woman between 18 and 29 years old with Graves' hyperthyroidism. Sequencing was carried out using peripheral blood or thyroid tissue (not recorded which). As DNA, the CDR3 is TGTGCCACCAGCAGTCTCCGGGACGGCTTTTGGGGCAATCAGCCCCAGCATTTT. It is translated as CATSSLRDGFWGNQPQHF.